A selection of T cell receptor beta chains follows, all from one sample in a study of T-cell memory formation after mild COVID-19. Using its own MiXCR run on the 5' RACE reads, TCRdb lists one record per CDR3 protein. This repertoire shows about 440,000 distinct CDR3 sequences, about 19% found once; its top ten account for around 8%. Sequencing input: PBMCs or a T cell subset sorted from them (not recorded which). These receptors were taken from an adult woman who had mild COVID-19 (a few samples of this study predate the infection). Cell type and time point are not known. Each CDR3 is given with its conserved first and last residue. Each record gives: clone size, CDR3 length, J gene, D gene, V gene, CDR3 protein, CDR3 DNA. D genes are given only for firm matches. Clone size is given for some rows only: seen once, a few or many times, or a class if the clone is expanded.

>.|15|TRBJ2-1|TRBD1|TRBV5-1
CASSGGQGVYNEQFF
TGCGCCAGCAGCGGGGGACAGGGGGTCTACAATGAGCAGTTCTTC
>few|14|TRBJ2-7|.|TRBV4-1
CASSQVRDGYEQYF
TGCGCCAGCAGCCAAGTCCGGGACGGATACGAGCAGTACTTC
>many|16|TRBJ2-3|TRBD2|TRBV7-2
CASSLELAGTTDTQYF
TGTGCCAGCAGCTTAGAACTAGCGGGTACCACAGATACGCAGTATTTT
>few|17|TRBJ2-7|TRBD1|TRBV7-9
CASSFGLVQGPSYEQYF
TGTGCCAGCAGCTTCGGTTTGGTACAGGGGCCCTCCTACGAGCAGTACTTC
>few|15|TRBJ2-7|.|TRBV6-5
CASSYEWQAGYEQYF
TGTGCCAGCAGTTACGAGTGGCAGGCTGGATACGAGCAGTACTTC
>many|14|TRBJ2-5|TRBD2|TRBV10-2
CASGTSGGGGTQYF
TGCGCCAGCGGAACTAGCGGGGGCGGAGGGACCCAGTACTTC
>few|13|TRBJ2-5|.|TRBV18
CASSTRGQETQYF
TGTGCCAGCTCCACCAGGGGACAAGAGACCCAGTACTTC
>.|12|TRBJ1-6|.|TRBV3-1
CASSQGPAPLHF
TGTGCCAGCAGCCAGGGCCCGGCGCCCCTCCACTTT
>.|14|TRBJ2-5|.|TRBV3-1
CASSQDRDVETQYF
TGTGCCAGCAGCCAAGATCGGGACGTGGAGACCCAGTACTTC
>.|14|TRBJ2-7|TRBD1|TRBV19
CASNPPGQVNEQYF
TGTGCCAGTAACCCTCCGGGACAGGTAAACGAGCAGTACTTC
>.|18|TRBJ2-3|TRBD1|TRBV12-3/TRBV12-4
CASSLTVWGTGSTDTQYF
TGTGCCAGCAGTTTAACGGTTTGGGGGACAGGGTCCACAGATACGCAGTATTTT
>many|13|TRBJ1-4|.|TRBV7-9
CASNRDENEKLFF
TGTGCCAGTAACAGAGACGAAAATGAAAAACTGTTTTTT
>once|16|TRBJ2-7|.|TRBV4-3
CASSQDTASRAGEQYF
TGCGCCAGCAGCCAAGACACGGCAAGCCGGGCGGGCGAGCAGTACTTC
>.|17|TRBJ2-2|TRBD2|TRBV5-1
CASSWTSGRPNTGELFF
TGCGCCAGCAGTTGGACTAGCGGGAGGCCGAACACCGGGGAGCTGTTTTTT
>few|18|TRBJ2-7|.|TRBV7-8
CASSLVGTQELPAYEQYF
TGTGCCAGCAGCTTAGTCGGGACACAAGAACTACCCGCCTACGAGCAGTACTTC
>.|12|TRBJ2-2|.|TRBV6-5
CASSYAPGELFF
TGTGCCAGCAGTTACGCTCCCGGGGAGCTGTTTTTT
>few|12|TRBJ2-7|TRBD1|TRBV20-1
CSARTGPYEQYF
TGCAGTGCAAGGACAGGGCCCTACGAGCAGTACTTC
>.|16|TRBJ2-6|.|TRBV5-1
CASSLVSGTGANVLTF
TGCGCCAGCAGCTTGGTATCCGGAACTGGGGCCAACGTCCTGACTTTC
>many|14|TRBJ2-1|.|TRBV2
CASLWGVAYNEQFF
TGTGCCAGCCTTTGGGGGGTTGCCTACAATGAGCAGTTCTTC
>.|13|TRBJ2-3|.|TRBV6-5
CATRRDSADTQYF
TGTGCCACCCGGCGGGATTCGGCAGATACGCAGTATTTT
>.|15|TRBJ2-2|.|TRBV7-6
CASSLIGLGTGELFF
TGTGCCAGCAGCTTAATCGGTCTGGGCACCGGGGAGCTGTTTTTT
>.|14|TRBJ1-6|TRBD1|TRBV6-1
CASVDRASNSPLHF
TGTGCCAGCGTCGACAGGGCATCTAATTCACCCCTCCACTTT
>few|12|TRBJ2-1|.|TRBV16
CASSQRLGEQFF
TGTGCCAGCAGCCAGAGACTCGGTGAGCAGTTCTTC
>few|16|TRBJ1-2|TRBD1|TRBV12-3/TRBV12-4
CAITALGQGAYYGYTF
TGTGCCATCACTGCCCTCGGACAGGGGGCGTACTATGGCTACACCTTC
>.|15|TRBJ2-7|TRBD1|TRBV20-1
CSATKTGGEDYEQYF
TGCAGTGCCACCAAGACAGGGGGCGAGGACTACGAGCAGTACTTC
>few|13|TRBJ2-7|.|TRBV3-1
CASSATGPYEQYF
TGTGCCAGCAGCGCCACGGGGCCCTACGAGCAGTACTTC
>.|15|TRBJ2-7|.|TRBV28
CASTDQGFPSYEQYF
TGTGCCAGCACCGACCAAGGGTTTCCCTCCTACGAGCAGTACTTC
>.|12|TRBJ1-2|.|TRBV25-1
CASSDSLNGYTF
TGTGCCAGCAGTGACAGCCTGAATGGCTACACCTTC
>many|15|TRBJ2-5|.|TRBV5-5
CASSLDGGLQETQYF
TGTGCCAGCAGCTTGGATGGGGGGCTGCAAGAGACCCAGTACTTC
>few|15|TRBJ2-5|TRBD2|TRBV5-4
CASSGVAGEAETQYF
TGTGCCAGCAGCGGGGTAGCGGGAGAGGCAGAGACCCAGTACTTC
>.|11|TRBJ2-4|TRBD2|TRBV20-1
CSVARGGIQYF
TGCAGTGTCGCGCGGGGAGGGATTCAGTACTTC
>.|12|TRBJ1-1|.|TRBV7-8
CASSLVMQEAFF
TGTGCCAGCAGCTTAGTCATGCAGGAAGCTTTCTTT
>many|14|TRBJ2-3|TRBD2|TRBV5-1
CASSLAGRPDTQYF
TGCGCCAGCTCACTAGCGGGGAGGCCAGATACGCAGTATTTT
>.|15|TRBJ2-1|TRBD2|TRBV11-3
CASSLALAGPYEQFF
TGTGCCAGCAGCTTAGCCCTAGCGGGTCCGTATGAGCAGTTCTTC
>few|18|TRBJ2-5|.|TRBV6-2/TRBV6-3
CASSYRGPLAAYQETQYF
TGTGCCAGCAGTTACAGGGGGCCTCTAGCGGCGTACCAAGAGACCCAGTACTTC
>.|15|TRBJ1-2|.|TRBV27
CASSPRDWWRGGYTF
TGTGCCAGCAGTCCTCGGGACTGGTGGCGGGGTGGCTACACCTTC
>.|15|TRBJ2-3|TRBD2|TRBV20-1
CSAWGLAASTDTQYF
TGCAGTGCCTGGGGACTAGCGGCTAGCACAGATACGCAGTATTTT
>.|14|TRBJ2-7|.|TRBV4-2
CASSQAGVPYEQYF
TGTGCCAGCAGCCAAGCGGGGGTTCCCTACGAGCAGTACTTC
>.|14|TRBJ2-5|.|TRBV24-1
CATSGPGVQETQYF
TGTGCCACCAGTGGTCCAGGGGTCCAAGAGACCCAGTACTTC
>few|15|TRBJ2-7|TRBD2|TRBV12-3/TRBV12-4
CASRLAGTISYEQYF
TGTGCCAGCAGATTAGCCGGGACTATTAGCTACGAGCAGTACTTC
>few|17|TRBJ2-7|.|TRBV7-6
CASSLSRFRQDSYEQYF
TGTGCCAGCAGCTTATCTAGGTTCCGACAGGACTCCTACGAGCAGTACTTC
>.|15|TRBJ2-1|TRBD2|TRBV14
CASSFPGTSDNEQFF
TGTGCCAGCAGCTTTCCCGGGACTAGTGACAATGAGCAGTTCTTC
>few|15|TRBJ2-1|.|TRBV12-3/TRBV12-4
CASSLGVDSYNEQFF
TGTGCCAGCAGTTTAGGGGTAGACTCCTACAATGAGCAGTTCTTC
>few|19|TRBJ2-1|TRBD2|TRBV7-6
CASSPKTSGVLSSYNEQFF
TGTGCCAGCAGCCCTAAGACTAGCGGGGTACTAAGCTCCTACAATGAGCAGTTCTTC
>few|16|TRBJ2-4|TRBD1|TRBV6-6
CASSSGGNWAKNIQYF
TGTGCCAGCAGTTCAGGGGGAAATTGGGCCAAAAACATTCAGTACTTC
>few|12|TRBJ1-4|.|TRBV6-5
CASGEISEKLFF
TGTGCCAGCGGTGAAATAAGTGAAAAACTGTTTTTT
>.|17|TRBJ2-1|TRBD2|TRBV18
CASRPGLAGVSYNEQFF
TGTGCCAGCCGACCGGGACTAGCGGGAGTATCCTACAATGAGCAGTTCTTC
>.|14|TRBJ1-5|TRBD1|TRBV5-1
CASSWDSMNQPQHF
TGCGCCAGCAGCTGGGACAGCATGAATCAGCCCCAGCATTTT
>.|12|TRBJ1-1|.|TRBV2
CASNRQNTEAFF
TGTGCCAGCAATCGGCAGAACACTGAAGCTTTCTTT
>.|13|TRBJ1-1|TRBD1|TRBV12-3/TRBV12-4
CASSFQGTGRAFF
TGTGCCAGCAGCTTCCAAGGGACAGGGCGTGCTTTCTTT
>.|14|TRBJ1-2|.|TRBV9
CASTSPPVNYGYTF
TGTGCCAGCACCTCCCCCCCGGTTAACTATGGCTACACCTTC